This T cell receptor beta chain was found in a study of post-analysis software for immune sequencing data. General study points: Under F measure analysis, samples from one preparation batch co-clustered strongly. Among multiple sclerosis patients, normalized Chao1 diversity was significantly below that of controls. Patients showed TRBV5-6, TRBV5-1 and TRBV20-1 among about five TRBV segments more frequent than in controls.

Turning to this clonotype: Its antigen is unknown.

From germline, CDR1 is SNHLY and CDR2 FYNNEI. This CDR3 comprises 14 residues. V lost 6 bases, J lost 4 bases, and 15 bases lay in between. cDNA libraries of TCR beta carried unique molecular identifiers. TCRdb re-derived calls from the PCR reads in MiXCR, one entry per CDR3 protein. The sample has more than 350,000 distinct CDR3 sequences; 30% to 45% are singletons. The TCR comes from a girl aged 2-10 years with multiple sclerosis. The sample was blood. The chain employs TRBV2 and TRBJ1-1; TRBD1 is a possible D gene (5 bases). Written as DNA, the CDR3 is TGTGCCAGCAGCGCCTGGACATTGGGCACTGAAGCTTTCTTT. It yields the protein CASSAWTLGTEAFF.